This T cell receptor beta chain is from a study of PD-1 blockade in mismatch repair-deficient tumors. At the level of the study: All were previously treated, progressing patients with about 12 mismatch repair-deficient cancer types.

This clone was counted a single time. Germline V CDR1 and CDR2: SGHAT, FQNNGV. The germline V and J ends were trimmed by 2 bases and 5 bases, with 18 bases remaining between them. This CDR3 comprises 17 residues. Here immunoSEQ multiplex PCR was the method, and the copy in TCRdb shows in-frame clones only, minus some. The profile covers some 110,000 clones, with 60% to 85% appearing a single time and roughly 4.5% taken by the ten largest. J is TRBJ2-2 and V is TRBV11-2; D is tentatively TRBD1 or TRBD2 (5 bases each). Sequencing was performed on peripheral blood, taken 60 weeks after starting pembrolizumab. This TCR came from an adult with mismatch repair-deficient cancer. The CDR3 protein is CASSLIFERGWTGELFF. The CDR3 nucleotides are TGTGCCAGCAGCTTAATCTTCGAGAGGGGCTGGACCGGGGAGCTGTTTTTT.